One and the same sample provided the 12 T cell receptor beta chains below, sequenced in a study of T cells after yellow fever vaccination. MiXCR, applied by TCRdb to the 5' RACE reads, yields one record per CDR3 protein. The table shows 300,000 to 350,000 distinct CDR3 sequences, with 3.5% to 5% occurring only once. Source: PBMCs, taken 15 days after the yellow fever booster vaccination. Receptors originate from a young man who received the YFV17D yellow fever vaccine.

A few counts support this clonotype. The chain carries TRBV20-1 and TRBJ2-1; the D is unclear. Germline lookup yields CDR1 DFQATT and CDR2 SNEGSKA (reference sequence). CDR3 size: 15 residues. The V end was cut by 0 bases, the J end by 6 bases, with 15 bases between. The CDR3 is CSARDRRVGFNEQFF. Here the CDR3 DNA reads TGCAGTGCTAGAGATCGCCGGGTAGGTTTCAATGAGCAGTTCTTC.

A word on this clonotype: A read error may explain this, as a much larger clone is one base away. The V call is TRBV12-3 or TRBV12-4, the J call TRBJ1-1; no clear D gene. The CDR3 has 13 residues. CDR3 sequence reads: CAGSAGRTTEAFF. In nucleotides, the CDR3 is TGTGCCGGCAGCGCCGGACGGACTACAGAAGCTTTCTTT.

This clonotype was observed at least ten times. The chain links TRBV6-5 to TRBJ2-2, with 8 bases lining up with TRBD2. Per germline, CDR1 MNHEY and CDR2 SVGAGI. With 7 bases clipped from V and 7 bases from J, the junction kept 8 bases outside the gene matches. This CDR3 comprises 14 residues. The CDR3 nucleotides are TGTGCCAGCATTCCGGGACTAGAGGTCGGGGAGCTGTTTTTT. Translation: CASIPGLEVGELFF.

This clonotype was recorded a few times. The rearrangement joins TRBV20-1 to TRBJ1-2; no firm D call. This CDR3 comprises 13 residues. CDR1 is DFQATT, CDR2 SNEGSKA, per germline (reference sequence). V gave up 1 base and J gave up 6 bases, with 12 bases separating them. The CDR3 spells CSARGADPHGYTF. The CDR3 nucleotides read TGCAGTGCTAGAGGAGCGGACCCCCATGGCTACACCTTC.

This clonotype came up many times. The chain links TRBV7-6 to TRBJ2-7; unclear D gene. Germline CDR1 reads SGHVS; CDR2 reads FNYEAQ. V was shortened by 3 bases and J by 3 bases, with 9 bases between the two germline ends. This CDR3 has 13 residues. CDR3 in amino acids: CASSFSLVYEQYV. The CDR3 DNA reads TGTGCCAGCAGCTTTTCCCTAGTCTACGAGCAGTACGTC.

This clonotype was seen repeatedly, ten times or more. The J gene is TRBJ1-6, the V gene TRBV2, with 7 bases that match TRBD1. Germline trimming cut 4 bases from V and 6 bases from J; bases unmatched to any gene: 3. Germline lookup yields CDR1 SNHLY and CDR2 FYNNEI. The CDR3 extends over 14 amino acids. The CDR3 nucleotides are TGTGCCAGCAGTGCCGGGACAGTTAATTCACCCCTCCACTTT. Translating gives CASSAGTVNSPLHF. Variable domain in full (rest from reference TRBV2 and TRBJ1-6): EPEVTQTPSHQVTQMGQEVILRCVPISNHLYFYWYRQILGQKVEFLVSFYNNEISEKSEIFDDQFSVERPDGSNFTLKIRSTKLEDSAMYFCASSAGTVNSPLHFGNGTRLTVT.

V usage is TRBV20-1 and J usage is TRBJ2-1; D is perhaps TRBD1 or TRBD2 (5 bases each). With 6 bases removed from V and 2 bases from J, the gap between germline ends came to 17 bases. Germline V gene lookup returns CDR1 DFQATT and CDR2 SNEGSKA (reference sequence). CDR3 length: 15 residues. The CDR3 is CSAEKVGDPYNEQFF. The DNA for the CDR3 is TGCAGTGCGGAGAAGGTTGGGGACCCCTACAATGAGCAGTTCTTC.

J is TRBJ2-7 and V is TRBV7-9; 7 nucleotides match TRBD2. J lost 2 bases, V lost 5 bases, and 3 bases had no gene match. This CDR3 comprises 13 residues. CDR1 is SEHNR, CDR2 FQNEAQ, per germline (reference sequence). The CDR3 here is CASSKGGPYEQYF. The CDR3 coding sequence is TGTGCCAGCAGCAAGGGAGGGCCCTACGAGCAGTACTTC.

This clonotype was seen at least ten times. The rearrangement joins TRBV4-2 to TRBJ2-1; TRBD2 agrees at 8 bases. The CDR3 totals 18 residues. With 0 bases clipped from V and 0 bases from J, the junction kept 7 bases outside the gene matches. Germline loops: CDR1 LGHNA, CDR2 YNFKEQ. This CDR3 is CASSQDPGGGPSYNEQFF. In DNA form, the CDR3 reads TGTGCCAGCAGCCAAGATCCAGGCGGGGGGCCCTCCTACAATGAGCAGTTCTTC.

This clonotype has a count of ten or more. The V and J genes are TRBV12-3 or TRBV12-4 and TRBJ2-1, with D perhaps assigned TRBD1 or TRBD2 (5 bases each). CDR3 size: 18 residues. Trimming stripped 2 bases from V and 0 bases from J, with 17 bases between. CDR3 residues: CASSLPRGGGRSYNEQFF. For the CDR3, the DNA is TGTGCCAGCAGTTTACCCCGGGGCGGCGGGCGCTCCTACAATGAGCAGTTCTTC.

This clonotype was observed at least ten times. The gene calls are TRBV4-3 and TRBJ2-1, with 10 bases that match TRBD2. The CDR3 is made up of 15 amino acids. J gave up 9 bases and V 2 bases, and 7 bases lay outside the gene matches. Germline-derived CDR1 and CDR2 are LGHNA and YSLEER. Written as DNA, the CDR3 is TGCGCCAGCAGCCAAAACTGGGCTAGCGGGGGTGAGCAGTTCTTC. As protein: CASSQNWASGGEQFF.

This clonotype was seen many times. This chain uses TRBV7-2 with TRBJ2-3, with 9 positions matching TRBD2. The ends lost 5 bases at V and 6 bases at J; junction bases unmatched: 6. The germline CDR1 and CDR2 sequences are SGHTA and FQGNSA. The CDR3 runs to 14 residues. Here the CDR3 reads CASSPGLARDTQYF. DNA of the CDR3: TGTGCCAGCAGCCCTGGACTAGCGAGGGATACGCAGTATTTT.